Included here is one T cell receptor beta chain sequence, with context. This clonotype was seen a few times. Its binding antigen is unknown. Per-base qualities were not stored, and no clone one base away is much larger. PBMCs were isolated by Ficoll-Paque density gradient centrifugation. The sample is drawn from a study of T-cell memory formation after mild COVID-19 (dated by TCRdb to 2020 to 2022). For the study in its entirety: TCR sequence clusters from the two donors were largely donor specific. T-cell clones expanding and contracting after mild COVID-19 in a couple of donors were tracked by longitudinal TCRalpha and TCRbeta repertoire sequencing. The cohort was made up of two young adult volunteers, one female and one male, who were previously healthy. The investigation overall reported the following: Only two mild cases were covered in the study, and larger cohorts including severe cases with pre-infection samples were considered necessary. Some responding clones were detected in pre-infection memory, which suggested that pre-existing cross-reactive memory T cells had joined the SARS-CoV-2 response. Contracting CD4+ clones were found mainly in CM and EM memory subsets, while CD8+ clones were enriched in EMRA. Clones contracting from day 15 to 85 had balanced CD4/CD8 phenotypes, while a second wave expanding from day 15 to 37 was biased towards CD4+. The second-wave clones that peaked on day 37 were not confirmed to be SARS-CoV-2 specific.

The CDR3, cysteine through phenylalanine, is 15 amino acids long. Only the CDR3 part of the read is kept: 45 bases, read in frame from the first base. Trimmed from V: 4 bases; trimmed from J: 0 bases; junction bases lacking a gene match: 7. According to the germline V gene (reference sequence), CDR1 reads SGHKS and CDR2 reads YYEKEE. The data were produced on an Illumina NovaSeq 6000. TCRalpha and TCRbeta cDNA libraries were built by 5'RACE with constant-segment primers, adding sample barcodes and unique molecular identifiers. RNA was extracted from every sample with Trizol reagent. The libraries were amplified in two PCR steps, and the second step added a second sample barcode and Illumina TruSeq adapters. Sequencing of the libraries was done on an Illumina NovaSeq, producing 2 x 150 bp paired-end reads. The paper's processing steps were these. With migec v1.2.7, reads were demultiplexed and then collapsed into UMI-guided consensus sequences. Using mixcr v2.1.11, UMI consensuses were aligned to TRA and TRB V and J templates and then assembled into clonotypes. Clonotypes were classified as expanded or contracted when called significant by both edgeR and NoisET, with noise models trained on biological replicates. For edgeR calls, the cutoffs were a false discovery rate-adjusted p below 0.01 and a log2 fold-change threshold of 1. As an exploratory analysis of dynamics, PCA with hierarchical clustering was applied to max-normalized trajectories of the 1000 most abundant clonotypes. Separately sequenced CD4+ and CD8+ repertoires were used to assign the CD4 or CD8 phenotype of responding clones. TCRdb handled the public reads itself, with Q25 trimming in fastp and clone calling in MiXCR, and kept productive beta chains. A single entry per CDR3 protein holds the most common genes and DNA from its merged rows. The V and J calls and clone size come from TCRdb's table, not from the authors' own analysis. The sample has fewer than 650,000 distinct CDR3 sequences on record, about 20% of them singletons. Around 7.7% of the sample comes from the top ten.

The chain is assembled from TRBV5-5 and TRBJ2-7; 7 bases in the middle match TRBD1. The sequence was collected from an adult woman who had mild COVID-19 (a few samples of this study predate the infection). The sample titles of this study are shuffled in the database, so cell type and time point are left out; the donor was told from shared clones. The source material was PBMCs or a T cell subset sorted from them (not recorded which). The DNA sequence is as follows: TGTGCCAGCAGCCCGGGACAGTCAACCTCCTACGAGCAGTACTTC. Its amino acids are CASSPGQSTSYEQYF. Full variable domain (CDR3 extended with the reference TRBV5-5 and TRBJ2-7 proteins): DAGVTQSPTHLIKTRGQQVTLRCSPISGHKSVSWYQQVLGQGPQFIFQYYEKEERGRGNFPDRFSARQFPNYSSELNVNALLLGDSALYLCASSPGQSTSYEQYFGPGTRLTVT.